One and the same sample provided the 5 T cell receptor beta chains below, sequenced in a study of PD-1 blockade in mismatch repair-deficient tumors. Profiled with immunoSEQ multiplex PCR; TCRdb holds only in-frame clones, not every one. The sample has about 19,000 clones, roughly four fifths seen once. This material consisted of PBMCs, taken 52 weeks after starting pembrolizumab. The receptors were gathered from an adult with mismatch repair-deficient cancer.

The chain has TRBV9 and TRBJ1-2; D gene unclear. CDR3 size: 16 residues. CDR1 is SGDLS, CDR2 YYNGEE, per germline. Deletions cut 0 bases from V and 1 base from J, with 13 bases between. This CDR3 reads CASSVGGASFNYGYTF. The DNA of the CDR3 is TGTGCCAGCAGCGTAGGGGGAGCATCTTTTAACTATGGCTACACCTTC. The complete variable domain, with remaining parts taken from reference TRBV9 and TRBJ1-2, reads DSGVTQTPKHLITATGQRVTLRCSPRSGDLSVYWYQQSLDQGLQFLIQYYNGEERAKGNILERFSAQQFPDLHSELNLSSLELGDSALYFCASSVGGASFNYGYTFGSGTRLTVV.

This clone was picked up a small number of times. The CDR3: CASSFSSGANVLTF. The CDR3 DNA reads as TGTGCCAGCAGCTTCAGCTCTGGGGCCAACGTCCTGACTTTC. V usage is TRBV7-6 and J usage is TRBJ2-6; the D is unclear. Trimming pared 3 bases from V and 0 bases from J, leaving 3 bases between. The CDR3 spans 14 residues. CDR1 and CDR2 from the germline V gene are SGHVS and FNYEAQ. The variable domain in full, completed from reference TRBV7-6 and TRBJ2-6, reads GAGVSQSPRYKVTKRGQDVALRCDPISGHVSLYWYRQALGQGPEFLTYFNYEAQQDKSGLPNDRFSAERPEGSISTLTIQRTEQRDSAMYRCASSFSSGANVLTFGAGSRLTVL.

This chain uses TRBV11-1 with TRBJ2-7; 11 nucleotides line up with TRBD2. Germline CDR1 is SGHAT and CDR2 is FQDESV (reference sequence). This CDR3 has 15 amino acids. V gave up 2 bases and J gave up 12 bases; unmatched junction bases: 12. CDR3 loop: CASSLRLAGGTYLYF. The CDR3 DNA sequence: TGTGCCAGCAGCTTACGGCTAGCGGGAGGTACCTATCTGTACTTC.

This chain uses TRBV7-3 with TRBJ2-3, with 9 bases identical to TRBD2. The CDR3 consists of 16 residues. Germline CDR1 reads SGHTA; CDR2 reads FQGTGA. V shed 4 bases, J shed 0 bases, and the junction held 5 bases outside the gene matches. The CDR3 protein is CASSSLAGSSTDTQYF. The CDR3 bases are TGTGCCAGCAGCTCCCTAGCGGGGTCTAGCACAGATACGCAGTATTTT.

The rearrangement joins TRBV5-1 to TRBJ2-1; 13 bases are a match to TRBD2. This CDR3 region has 17 residues. Germline assignment: CDR1 SGHRS and CDR2 YFSETQ. The V gene end was trimmed by 0 bases and the J gene end by 6 bases; junction bases not matched to a gene: 6. CDR3 nucleotide sequence: TGCGCCAGCAGCTTGGCCCCCTGGACTAGCGGGAGCAATGAGCAGTTCTTC. This gives the protein CASSLAPWTSGSNEQFF.